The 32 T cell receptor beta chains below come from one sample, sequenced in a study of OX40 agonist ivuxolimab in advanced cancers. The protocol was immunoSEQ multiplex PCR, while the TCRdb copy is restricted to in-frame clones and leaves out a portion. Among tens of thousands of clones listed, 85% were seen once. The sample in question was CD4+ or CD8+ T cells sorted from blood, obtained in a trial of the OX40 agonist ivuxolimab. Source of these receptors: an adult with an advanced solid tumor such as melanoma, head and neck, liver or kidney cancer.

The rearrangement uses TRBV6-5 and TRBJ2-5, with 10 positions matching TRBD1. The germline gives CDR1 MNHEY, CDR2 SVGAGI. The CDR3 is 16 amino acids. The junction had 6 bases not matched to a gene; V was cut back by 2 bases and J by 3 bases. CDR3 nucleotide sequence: TGTGCCAGCAGTTACGGAGGACAGGGGGGCAAAGAGACCCAGTACTTC. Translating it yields CASSYGGQGGKETQYF.

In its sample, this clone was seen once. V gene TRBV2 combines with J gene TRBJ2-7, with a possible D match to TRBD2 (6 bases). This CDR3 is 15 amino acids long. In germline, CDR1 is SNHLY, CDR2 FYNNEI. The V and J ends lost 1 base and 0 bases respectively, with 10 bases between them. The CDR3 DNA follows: TGTGCCAGCAGTGAAGGAGGACTAATCTCCTACGAGCAGTACTTC. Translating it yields CASSEGGLISYEQYF.

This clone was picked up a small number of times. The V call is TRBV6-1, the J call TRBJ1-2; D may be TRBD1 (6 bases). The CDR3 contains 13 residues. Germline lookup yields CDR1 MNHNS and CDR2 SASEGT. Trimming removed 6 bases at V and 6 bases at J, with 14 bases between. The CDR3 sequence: CASRPGHSNGYTF. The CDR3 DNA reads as TGTGCCAGCAGGCCGGGACACTCAAATGGCTACACCTTC.

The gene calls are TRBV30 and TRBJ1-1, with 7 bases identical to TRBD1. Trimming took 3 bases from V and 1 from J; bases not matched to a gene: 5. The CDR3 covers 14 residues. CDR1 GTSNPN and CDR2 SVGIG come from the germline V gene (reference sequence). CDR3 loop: CAWSGGQPNTEAFF. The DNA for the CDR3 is TGTGCCTGGAGCGGGGGACAGCCGAACACTGAAGCTTTCTTT.

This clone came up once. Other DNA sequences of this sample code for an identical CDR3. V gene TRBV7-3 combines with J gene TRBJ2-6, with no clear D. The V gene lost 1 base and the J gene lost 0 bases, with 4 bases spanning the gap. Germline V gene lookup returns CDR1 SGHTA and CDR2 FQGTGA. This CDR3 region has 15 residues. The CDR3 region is CASSLSSSGANVLTF. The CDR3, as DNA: TGTGCCAGCAGCTTAAGTAGCTCTGGGGCCAACGTCCTGACTTTC.

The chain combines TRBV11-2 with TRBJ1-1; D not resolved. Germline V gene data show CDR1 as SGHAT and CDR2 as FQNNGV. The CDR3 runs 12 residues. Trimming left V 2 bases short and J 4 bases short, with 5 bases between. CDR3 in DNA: TGTGCCAGCAGCTTATGGGGCACTGAAGCTTTCTTT. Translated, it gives CASSLWGTEAFF.

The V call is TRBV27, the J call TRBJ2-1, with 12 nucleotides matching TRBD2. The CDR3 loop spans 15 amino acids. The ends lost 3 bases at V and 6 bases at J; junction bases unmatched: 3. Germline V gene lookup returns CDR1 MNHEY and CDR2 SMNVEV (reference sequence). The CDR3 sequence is CASSLTSGSINEQFF. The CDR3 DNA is TGTGCCAGCAGTTTGACTAGCGGGAGTATCAATGAGCAGTTCTTC.

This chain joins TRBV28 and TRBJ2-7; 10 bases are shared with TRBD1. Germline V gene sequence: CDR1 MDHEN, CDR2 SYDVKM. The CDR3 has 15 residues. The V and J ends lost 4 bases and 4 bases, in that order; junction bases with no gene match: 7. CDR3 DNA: TGTGCCAGCAGTTCAGGGACAGGGGCAGAGTACGAGCAGTACTTC. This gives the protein CASSSGTGAEYEQYF.

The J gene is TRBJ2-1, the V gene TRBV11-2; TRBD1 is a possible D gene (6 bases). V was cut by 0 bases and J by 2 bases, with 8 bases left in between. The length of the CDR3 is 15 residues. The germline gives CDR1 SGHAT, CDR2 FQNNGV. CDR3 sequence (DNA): TGTGCCAGCAGCTTAGACAGGGGACCCTACAATGAGCAGTTCTTC. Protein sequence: CASSLDRGPYNEQFF.

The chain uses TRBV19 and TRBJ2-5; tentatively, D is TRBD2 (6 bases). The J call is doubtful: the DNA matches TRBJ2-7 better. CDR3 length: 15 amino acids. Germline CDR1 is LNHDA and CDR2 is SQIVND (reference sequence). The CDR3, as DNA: TGTGCCAGTAGTATTTCCGGGAGACACGGCTACGAGCAGTACTTC. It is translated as CASSISGRHGYEQYF.

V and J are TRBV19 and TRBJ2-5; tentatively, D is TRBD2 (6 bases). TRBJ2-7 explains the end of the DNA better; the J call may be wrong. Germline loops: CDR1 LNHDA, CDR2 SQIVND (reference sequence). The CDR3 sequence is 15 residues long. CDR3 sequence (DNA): TGTGCCAGTAGTATGGCGGGACCTATCTCCTACGAGCAGTACTTC. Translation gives CASSMAGPISYEQYF.

CDR3 protein: CASSPVNRGRNYGYTF. The CDR3 DNA follows: TGTGCCAGCTCACCAGTTAACAGGGGGCGCAACTATGGCTACACCTTC. The chain carries TRBV18 and TRBJ1-2; TRBD1 agrees at 9 bases. Germline V gene sequence: CDR1 KGHSH, CDR2 LQKENI. The CDR3 runs to 16 residues. Trimming removed 2 bases from V and 2 bases from J; junction bases left unmatched: 6.

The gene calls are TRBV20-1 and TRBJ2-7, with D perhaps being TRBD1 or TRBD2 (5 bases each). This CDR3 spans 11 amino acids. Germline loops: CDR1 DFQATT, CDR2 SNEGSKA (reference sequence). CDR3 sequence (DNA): TGCAGCCTCGTGGGGGCCTACGAGCAGTACTTC. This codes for CSLVGAYEQYF.

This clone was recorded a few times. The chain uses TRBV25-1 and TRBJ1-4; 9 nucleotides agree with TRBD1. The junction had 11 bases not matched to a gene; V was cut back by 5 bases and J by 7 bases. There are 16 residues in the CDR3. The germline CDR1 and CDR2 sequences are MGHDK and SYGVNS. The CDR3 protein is CASSSSQQGAFEKLFF. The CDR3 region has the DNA TGTGCCAGCAGTTCATCACAACAGGGGGCGTTTGAAAAACTGTTTTTT.

The CDR3 spells CASSIGRVQYNSPLHF. CDR3 bases: TGTGCCAGTAGTATCGGGCGTGTACAGTATAATTCACCCCTCCACTTT. The chain recombines TRBV19 with TRBJ1-6; D gene ambiguous. Trimming left V 3 bases short and J 4 bases short, with 13 bases between. The CDR3 has 16 amino acids. Germline CDR1 is LNHDA and CDR2 is SQIVND (reference sequence).

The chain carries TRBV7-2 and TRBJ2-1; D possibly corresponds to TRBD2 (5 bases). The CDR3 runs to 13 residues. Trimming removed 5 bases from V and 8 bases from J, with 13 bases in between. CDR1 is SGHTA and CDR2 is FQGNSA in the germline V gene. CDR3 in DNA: TGTGCCAGCAGCCTGGATCGGGGTTATGAGCAGTTCTTC. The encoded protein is CASSLDRGYEQFF.

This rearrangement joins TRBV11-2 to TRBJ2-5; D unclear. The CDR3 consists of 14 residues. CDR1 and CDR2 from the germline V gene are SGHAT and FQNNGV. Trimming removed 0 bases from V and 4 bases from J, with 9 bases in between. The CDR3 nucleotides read TGTGCCAGCAGCTTAGATCGGTTGGGAGAGACCCAGTACTTC. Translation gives CASSLDRLGETQYF.

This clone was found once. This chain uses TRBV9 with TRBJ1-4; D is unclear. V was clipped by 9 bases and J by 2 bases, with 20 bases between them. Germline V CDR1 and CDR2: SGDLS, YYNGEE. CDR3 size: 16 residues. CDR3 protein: CATPGRTCGTNEKLFF. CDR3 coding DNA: TGTGCCACTCCCGGCCGGACGTGTGGGACTAATGAAAAACTGTTTTTT. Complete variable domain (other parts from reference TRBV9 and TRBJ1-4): DSGVTQTPKHLITATGQRVTLRCSPRSGDLSVYWYQQSLDQGLQFLIQYYNGEERAKGNILERFSAQQFPDLHSELNLSSLELGDSALYFCATPGRTCGTNEKLFFGSGTQLSVL.

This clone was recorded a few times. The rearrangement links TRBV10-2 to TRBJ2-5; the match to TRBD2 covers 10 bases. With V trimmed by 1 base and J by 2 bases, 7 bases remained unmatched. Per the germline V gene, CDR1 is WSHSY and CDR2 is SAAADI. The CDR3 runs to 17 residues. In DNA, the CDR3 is TGCGCCAGCAGTGAGTTTTTTGGTAGCGGGGGGCAAGAGACCCAGTACTTC. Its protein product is CASSEFFGSGGQETQYF.

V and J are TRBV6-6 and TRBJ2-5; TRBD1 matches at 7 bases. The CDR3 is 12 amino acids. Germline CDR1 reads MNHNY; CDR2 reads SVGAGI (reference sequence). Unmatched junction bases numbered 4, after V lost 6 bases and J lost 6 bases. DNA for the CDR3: TGTGCCAGCAGCAAAGGGGGCCAGACCCAGTACTTC. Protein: CASSKGGQTQYF.

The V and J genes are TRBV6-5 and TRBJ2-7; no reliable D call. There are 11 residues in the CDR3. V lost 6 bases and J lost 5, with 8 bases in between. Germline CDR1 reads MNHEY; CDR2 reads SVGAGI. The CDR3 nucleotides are TGTGCCAGCAGGAGACTGGACGAGCAGTACTTC. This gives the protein CASRRLDEQYF.

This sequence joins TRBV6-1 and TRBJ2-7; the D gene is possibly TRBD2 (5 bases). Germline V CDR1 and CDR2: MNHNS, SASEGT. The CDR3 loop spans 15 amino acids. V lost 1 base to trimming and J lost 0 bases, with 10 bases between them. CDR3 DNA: TGTGCCAGCAGTGAAGTGTGGACTTACTCCTACGAGCAGTACTTC. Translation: CASSEVWTYSYEQYF.

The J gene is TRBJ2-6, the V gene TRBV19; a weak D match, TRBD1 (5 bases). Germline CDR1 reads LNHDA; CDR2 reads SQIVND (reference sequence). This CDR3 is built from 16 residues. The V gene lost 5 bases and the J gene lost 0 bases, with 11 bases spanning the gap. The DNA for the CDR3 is TGTGCCAGTAGTCGGACCGACAGCTCTGGGGCCAACGTCCTGACTTTC. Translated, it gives CASSRTDSSGANVLTF.

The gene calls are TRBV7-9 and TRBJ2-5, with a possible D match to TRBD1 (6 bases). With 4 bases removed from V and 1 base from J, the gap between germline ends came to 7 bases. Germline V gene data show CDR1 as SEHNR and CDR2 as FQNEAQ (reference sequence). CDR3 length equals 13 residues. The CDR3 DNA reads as TGTGCCAGCAGCTGGGGGCCCCAAGAGACCCAGTACTTC. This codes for CASSWGPQETQYF.

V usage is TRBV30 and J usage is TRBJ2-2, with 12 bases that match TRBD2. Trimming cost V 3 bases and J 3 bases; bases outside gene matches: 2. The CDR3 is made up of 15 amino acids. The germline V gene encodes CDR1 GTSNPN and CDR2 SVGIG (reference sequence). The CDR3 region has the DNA TGTGCCTGGAGGACTAGCGGGGGCGACACCGGGGAGCTGTTTTTT. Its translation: CAWRTSGGDTGELFF.

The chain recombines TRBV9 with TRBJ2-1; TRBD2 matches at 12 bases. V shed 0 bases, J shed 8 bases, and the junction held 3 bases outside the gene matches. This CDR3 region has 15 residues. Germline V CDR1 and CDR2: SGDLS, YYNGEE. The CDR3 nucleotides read TGTGCCAGCAGCGTAGCTAGCGGGGGGGCCGATGAGCAGTTCTTC. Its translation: CASSVASGGADEQFF.

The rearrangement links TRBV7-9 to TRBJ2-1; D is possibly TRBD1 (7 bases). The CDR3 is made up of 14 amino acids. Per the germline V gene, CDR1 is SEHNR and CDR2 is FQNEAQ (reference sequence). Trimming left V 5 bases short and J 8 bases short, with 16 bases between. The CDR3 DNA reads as TGTGCCAGCAGCCGGGACTTAGGGGGCGATGAGCAGTTCTTC. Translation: CASSRDLGGDEQFF.

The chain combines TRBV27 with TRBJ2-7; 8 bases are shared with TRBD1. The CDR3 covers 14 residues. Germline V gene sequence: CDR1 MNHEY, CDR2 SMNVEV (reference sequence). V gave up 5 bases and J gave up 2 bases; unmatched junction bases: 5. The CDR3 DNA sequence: TGTGCCAGCAGTGGCCGGACAGGGACCTACGAGCAGTACTTC. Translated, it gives CASSGRTGTYEQYF.

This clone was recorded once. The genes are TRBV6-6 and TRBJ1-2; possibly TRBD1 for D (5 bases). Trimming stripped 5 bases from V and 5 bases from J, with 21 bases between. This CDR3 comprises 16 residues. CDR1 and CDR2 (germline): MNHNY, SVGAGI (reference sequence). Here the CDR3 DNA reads TGTGCCAGCAGTCCCAGGGCGCAGGGTCGAGGGTATGGCTACACCTTC. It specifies CASSPRAQGRGYGYTF.

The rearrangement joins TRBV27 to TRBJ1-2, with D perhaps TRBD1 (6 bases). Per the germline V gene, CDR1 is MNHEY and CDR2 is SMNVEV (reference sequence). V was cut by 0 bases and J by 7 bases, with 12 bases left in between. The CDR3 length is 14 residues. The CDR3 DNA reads TGTGCCAGCAGTTTATCTCCCAGGGGTAGTGGCTACACCTTC. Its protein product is CASSLSPRGSGYTF.

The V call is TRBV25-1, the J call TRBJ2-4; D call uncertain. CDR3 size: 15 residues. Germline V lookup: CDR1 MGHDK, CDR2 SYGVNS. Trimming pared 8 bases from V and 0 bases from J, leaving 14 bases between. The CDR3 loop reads CASQEFGEAKNIQYF. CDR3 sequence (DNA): TGTGCCAGCCAGGAATTTGGGGAAGCCAAAAACATTCAGTACTTC.

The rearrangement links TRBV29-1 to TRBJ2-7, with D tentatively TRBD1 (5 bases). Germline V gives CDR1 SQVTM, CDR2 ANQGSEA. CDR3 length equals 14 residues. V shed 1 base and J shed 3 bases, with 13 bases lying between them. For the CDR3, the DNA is TGCAGCGTTGAAGGTGTGACAGACGACTACGAGCAGTACTTC. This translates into CSVEGVTDDYEQYF.